The source of this T cell receptor (beta chain) is a study of blood T cell repertoires in COVID-19. This clone has a count of ten or more. The assay was immunoSEQ multiplex PCR, and TCRdb's table has in-frame clones only and misses some. The sample contains approximately 160,000 clones, approximately 87% of which appear only once. The CDR3 sequence is 17 residues long. The V and J ends lost 2 bases and 1 base, in that order; junction bases with no gene match: 10. Germline values: CDR1 MNHEY, CDR2 SMNVEV (reference sequence). Participant reports of clinical history set cohort assignment. The receptor's source is a woman in her fifties or sixties who had recovered from COVID-19. The specimen was PBMCs or T cells enriched from blood (not recorded which). V gene TRBV27 combines with J gene TRBJ1-2; TRBD1 aligns across 7 bases. The CDR3: CASSLLGGGTDNYGYTF. DNA of the CDR3: TGTGCCAGCAGTTTACTGGGCGGGGGGACAGATAACTATGGCTACACCTTC.